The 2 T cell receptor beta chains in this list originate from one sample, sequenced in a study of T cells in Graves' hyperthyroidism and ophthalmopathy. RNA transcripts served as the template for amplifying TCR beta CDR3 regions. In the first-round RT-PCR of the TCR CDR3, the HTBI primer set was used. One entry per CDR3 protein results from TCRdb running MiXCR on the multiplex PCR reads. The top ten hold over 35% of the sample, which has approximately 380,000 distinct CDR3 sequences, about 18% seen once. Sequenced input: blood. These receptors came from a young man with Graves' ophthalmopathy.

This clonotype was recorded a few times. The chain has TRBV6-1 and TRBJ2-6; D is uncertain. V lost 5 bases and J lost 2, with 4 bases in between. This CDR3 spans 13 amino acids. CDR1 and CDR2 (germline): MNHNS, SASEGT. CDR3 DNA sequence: TGTGCCAGCAGTTCACCTGGGGCCAACGTCCTGACTTTC. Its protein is CASSSPGANVLTF.

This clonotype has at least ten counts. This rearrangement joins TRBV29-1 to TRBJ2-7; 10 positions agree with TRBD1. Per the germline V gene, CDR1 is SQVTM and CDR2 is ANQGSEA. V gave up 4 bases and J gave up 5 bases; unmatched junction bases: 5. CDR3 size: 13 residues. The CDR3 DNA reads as TGCAGCGTTGGGGGGGACAGGGGCAACGAGCAGTACTTC. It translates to CSVGGDRGNEQYF.